The 20 T cell receptor beta chains below were found in one sample sequenced in a study of blood T cell repertoires in COVID-19. Repertoires were generated with immunoSEQ multiplex PCR, while TCRdb's copy carries only in-frame clones and drops some. The data show 52,000 or so clones, with about 85% seen just once and 2.6% held by the top ten. Input material: peripheral blood. The receptor set was obtained from a man aged 45-60 years with acute or convalescent COVID-19.

The chain joins TRBV13 to TRBJ2-1; 8 nucleotides agree with TRBD2. CDR1 and CDR2 (germline): PRHDT, FYEKMQ (reference sequence). This CDR3 is 17 amino acids long. After removal of 0 bases from V and 7 bases from J, the junction contained 11 bases not matched to a gene. CDR3 loop: CASSLGRRSSGRNEQFF. The CDR3 nucleotides are TGTGCCAGCAGCTTAGGCCGGCGGTCTAGCGGGCGGAATGAGCAGTTCTTC.

The CDR3 is CASSLSPMQPQHF. The CDR3 bases are TGTGCCAGCAGCTTATCCCCAATGCAGCCCCAGCATTTT. The J gene is TRBJ1-5, the V gene TRBV7-9; D remains ambiguous. CDR1 is SEHNR and CDR2 is FQNEAQ in the germline V gene (reference sequence). Trimming took 2 bases from V and 7 from J, leaving 9 bases between them. The CDR3 is 13 amino acids.

The rearrangement uses TRBV6-2 or TRBV6-3 and TRBJ1-1; 8 nucleotides align to TRBD1. Trimming at V came to 5 bases and at J to 6 bases, leaving 5 bases not matched to a gene. CDR1 and CDR2 from the germline V gene are MNHEY and SVGEGT. This CDR3 is 13 amino acids long. Here the CDR3 DNA reads TGTGCCAGCAGTAACCGGGGACAGGCTGAAGCTTTCTTT. As protein: CASSNRGQAEAFF.

This clone has a single count. The rearrangement joins TRBV10-2 to TRBJ1-6; D is unresolved. The CDR3 sequence is 14 residues long. The ends were cut back, 5 bases at V and 11 bases at J, with 16 bases in the middle. Germline V CDR1 and CDR2: WSHSY, SAAADI. The CDR3 loop is CASSFLGRRAPLHF. CDR3 nucleotide sequence: TGCGCCAGCAGTTTCCTGGGGAGGCGAGCACCCCTCCACTTT.

The chain employs TRBV9 and TRBJ2-1; 11 nucleotides align to TRBD2. This CDR3 spans 15 amino acids. Germline V lookup: CDR1 SGDLS, CDR2 YYNGEE. Losses at the gene ends were 0 bases for V and 12 bases for J; bases not matched to a gene: 8. The CDR3 protein is CASSVATTSGIGQFF. CDR3 coding DNA: TGTGCCAGCAGCGTAGCTACGACTAGCGGGATTGGGCAGTTCTTC.

This clone was counted a few times. The chain recombines TRBV29-1 with TRBJ2-5, with D possibly TRBD2 on 6 matching bases. CDR1 SQVTM and CDR2 ANQGSEA come from the germline V gene. This CDR3 has 14 amino acids. Trimming stripped 3 bases from V and 2 bases from J, with 13 bases between. CDR3 coding DNA: TGCAGCGTTGATTGGGCGGGACTTCAAGAGACCCAGTACTTC. Protein: CSVDWAGLQETQYF. Complete variable domain (other parts from reference TRBV29-1 and TRBJ2-5): SAVISQKPSRDICQRGTSLTIQCQVDSQVTMMFWYRQQPGQSLTLIATANQGSEATYESGFVIDKFPISRPNLTFSTLTVSNMSPEDSSIYLCSVDWAGLQETQYFGPGTRLLVL.

The chain employs TRBV28 and TRBJ2-5; 9 bases align to TRBD1. Germline CDR1 MDHEN, CDR2 SYDVKM. With V trimmed by 3 bases and J by 7 bases, 12 bases remained unmatched. The CDR3 covers 16 residues. The CDR3 loop reads CASSLGTGGLLGTQYF. CDR3 bases: TGTGCCAGCAGTTTGGGCACAGGGGGCCTGCTAGGGACCCAGTACTTC. Together with reference TRBV28 and TRBJ2-5, the CDR3 gives the full variable domain: DVKVTQSSRYLVKRTGEKVFLECVQDMDHENMFWYRQDPGLGLRLIYFSYDVKMKEKGDIPEGYSVSREKKERFSLILESASTNQTSMYLCASSLGTGGLLGTQYFGPGTRLLVL.

This chain joins TRBV3-1 (or the pseudogene TRBV3-2) and TRBJ2-3, with 9 bases matching TRBD2. The CDR3 covers 14 residues. In germline, CDR1 is LGHDT, CDR2 YNNKEL (reference sequence). Trimming took 3 bases from V and 3 from J; bases not matched to a gene: 1. The chain's CDR3 is CASSHSGGTDTQYF. The CDR3 nucleotides read TGTGCCAGCAGCCACAGCGGGGGGACAGATACGCAGTATTTT.

This chain connects TRBV30 to TRBJ2-2; tentatively, D is TRBD1 (6 bases). The length of the CDR3 is 13 residues. The germline V gene has CDR1 GTSNPN and CDR2 SVGIG (reference sequence). Trimming stripped 2 bases from V and 5 bases from J, with 9 bases between. CDR3 coding DNA: TGTGCCTGGAGTAGAACAGGGACCGGGGAGCTGTTTTTT. Amino acid sequence: CAWSRTGTGELFF. Drawing the rest from reference TRBV30 and TRBJ2-2, the complete variable domain is SQTIHQWPATLVQPVGSPLSLECTVEGTSNPNLYWYRQAAGRGLQLLFYSVGIGQISSEVPQNLSASRPQDRQFILSSKKLLLSDSGFYLCAWSRTGTGELFFGEGSRLTVL.

The J gene is TRBJ2-3, the V gene TRBV28; D is undetermined. The CDR3 sequence is 15 residues long. Between the trimmed V and J ends, which lost 3 bases and 2 bases, there was a span of 12 bases. CDR1 is MDHEN, CDR2 SYDVKM, per germline. CDR3 DNA: TGTGCCAGCAGTTTTCGACACATTAACACAGATACGCAGTATTTT. Translating it yields CASSFRHINTDTQYF.

The rearrangement joins TRBV24-1 to TRBJ2-5; 10 nucleotides agree with TRBD1. The CDR3 contains 16 residues. Per the germline V gene, CDR1 is KGHDR and CDR2 is SFDVKD. V shed 3 bases and J 5 bases; nucleotides not matched to a gene: 8. CDR3 sequence (DNA): TGTGCCACCAGTGATCCCGGACAGGGGGTGACGGAGACCCAGTACTTC. As protein: CATSDPGQGVTETQYF.

The genes are TRBV5-1 and TRBJ1-6, with 8 bases matching TRBD1. The CDR3 consists of 15 residues. The ends lost 3 bases at V and 4 bases at J; junction bases unmatched: 3. Germline V lookup: CDR1 SGHRS, CDR2 YFSETQ. CDR3 sequence: CASSSGQGYNSPLHF. The DNA of the CDR3 is TGCGCCAGCAGCTCCGGACAGGGTTATAATTCACCCCTCCACTTT.

This clone was counted a few times. V is TRBV7-2 and J is TRBJ2-1, with 11 bases aligning to TRBD2. V shed 5 bases, J shed 15 bases, and the junction held 9 bases outside the gene matches. The CDR3 runs 13 residues. CDR1 and CDR2 (germline): SGHTA, FQGNSA. The CDR3 reads CASSPTSGRRVFF. The CDR3 bases are TGTGCCAGCAGCCCCACTAGCGGGAGACGGGTGTTCTTC.

The V gene is TRBV29-1, the J gene TRBJ1-1; 7 bases match TRBD1. Germline-derived CDR1 and CDR2 are SQVTM and ANQGSEA. The CDR3 sequence is 12 residues long. The V segment lost 6 bases and the J segment 6 bases; nucleotides outside the gene matches: 7. In DNA form, the CDR3 reads TGCAGCGTCTTAACAGGGGAGGCTGAAGCTTTCTTT. Translating it yields CSVLTGEAEAFF.

This chain joins TRBV19 and TRBJ1-1, with D possibly matching TRBD1 (6 bases). CDR1 is LNHDA and CDR2 is SQIVND in the germline V gene (reference sequence). V lost 6 bases, J lost 0 bases, and 11 bases lay in between. The CDR3 loop spans 14 amino acids. CDR3 loop: CASRKDSLNTEAFF. CDR3 nucleotides: TGTGCCAGTAGAAAGGACAGCCTGAACACTGAAGCTTTCTTT. Combining the CDR3 with reference TRBV19 and TRBJ1-1 gives the whole variable domain DGGITQSPKYLFRKEGQNVTLSCEQNLNHDAMYWYRQDPGQGLRLIYYSQIVNDFQKGDIAEGYSVSREKKESFPLTVTSAQKNPTAFYLCASRKDSLNTEAFFGQGTRLTVV.

The rearrangement uses TRBV28 and TRBJ1-4; D not certain. The germline V gene encodes CDR1 MDHEN and CDR2 SYDVKM. Trimming shortened V by 3 bases and J by 14 bases, and 16 bases separated the two germline ends. CDR3 length equals 13 residues. The CDR3 nucleotides are TGTGCCAGCAGTTTCTCTCAGCTAGCACTTCTGTTTTTT. Translation gives CASSFSQLALLFF.

V is TRBV28 and J is TRBJ2-5; D may be TRBD1 (5 bases). From germline, CDR1 is MDHEN and CDR2 SYDVKM. Trimming took off 6 bases at V and 2 bases at J, with 16 bases between the two ends. CDR3 length: 15 residues. This CDR3 reads CASSPHRRVQETQYF. Here the CDR3 DNA reads TGTGCCAGCAGCCCTCATCGCAGGGTTCAAGAGACCCAGTACTTC.

The chain couples TRBV2 to TRBJ1-6, with D maybe TRBD1 (5 bases). V lost 3 bases, J lost 3 bases, and 12 bases lay in between. Per germline, CDR1 SNHLY and CDR2 FYNNEI. The CDR3 runs to 16 residues. As DNA, the CDR3 is TGTGCCAGCAGTGATCAGGGATGGTACTATAATTCACCCCTCCACTTT. As protein: CASSDQGWYYNSPLHF.

The chain employs TRBV11-2 and TRBJ1-4, with 7 nucleotides matching TRBD1. The CDR3 totals 15 residues. From germline, CDR1 is SGHAT and CDR2 FQNNGV. Trimming took 5 bases from V and 5 from J; bases not matched to a gene: 8. Here the CDR3 DNA reads TGTGCCAGCAGCACCCACAGGGGCACAAATGAAAAACTGTTTTTT. It specifies CASSTHRGTNEKLFF.

This chain joins TRBV28 and TRBJ1-5, with unresolved D. Germline assignment: CDR1 MDHEN and CDR2 SYDVKM. The germline V and J ends were trimmed by 7 bases and 0 bases, with 16 bases remaining between them. The CDR3 has 16 amino acids. CDR3 DNA: TGTGCCAGCATTCAAGCCCCGGAGAATAGCAATCAGCCCCAGCATTTT. Protein: CASIQAPENSNQPQHF.